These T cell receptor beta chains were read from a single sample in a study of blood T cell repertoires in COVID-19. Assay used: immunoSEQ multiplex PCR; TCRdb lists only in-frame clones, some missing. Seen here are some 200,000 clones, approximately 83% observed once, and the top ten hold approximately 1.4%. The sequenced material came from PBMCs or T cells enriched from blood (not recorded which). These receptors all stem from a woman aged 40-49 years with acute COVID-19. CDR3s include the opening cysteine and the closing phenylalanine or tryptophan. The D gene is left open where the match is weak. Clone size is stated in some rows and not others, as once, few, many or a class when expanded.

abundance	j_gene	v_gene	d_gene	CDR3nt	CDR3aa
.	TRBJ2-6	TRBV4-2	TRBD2	TGTGCCAGCAGCCAAGATGACGGACTAGCGCACAGGGGGGCCAACGTCCTGACTTTC	CASSQDDGLAHRGANVLTF
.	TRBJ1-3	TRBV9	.	TGTGCCAGCAGCGTAGAGGCGGTCTCTGGAAACACCATATATTTT	CASSVEAVSGNTIYF
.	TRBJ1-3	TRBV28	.	TGTGCCAGCATATCCGGGGGCTCTGGAAACACCATATATTTT	CASISGGSGNTIYF
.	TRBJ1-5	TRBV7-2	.	TGTGCCAGCAGCCCGGACAGAAATAGCAATCAGCCCCAGCATTTT	CASSPDRNSNQPQHF
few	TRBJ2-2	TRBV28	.	TGTGCCAGCAGGGGGCCCAACACCGGGGAGCTGTTTTTT	CASRGPNTGELFF
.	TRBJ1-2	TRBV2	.	TGTGCCAGCTCCGCTGTCTCAGGGGGCTACACCTTC	CASSAVSGGYTF
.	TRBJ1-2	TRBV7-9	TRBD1	TGTGCCAGCAGCCGACAGGGGGGTAACTATGGCTACACCTTC	CASSRQGGNYGYTF
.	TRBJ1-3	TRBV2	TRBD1	TGTGCCAGCAGAGGACAGGGCACTGGAAACACCATATATTTT	CASRGQGTGNTIYF
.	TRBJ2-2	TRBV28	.	TGTGCCAGCAGTTTAGGGGCGGGGGCGGACACCGGGGAGCTGTTTTTT	CASSLGAGADTGELFF
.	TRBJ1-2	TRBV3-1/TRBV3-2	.	TGTGCCAGCAGCCAGGGCGGGCGGCTTTATGGCTACACCTTC	CASSQGGRLYGYTF
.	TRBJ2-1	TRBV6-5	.	TGTGCCAGCAGTAAGACAGCCTCCAATTACAATGAGCAGTTCTTC	CASSKTASNYNEQFF
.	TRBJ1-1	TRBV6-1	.	TGTGCCAGCAGTGCTCACGGAGGGCGGGGGTCTGAAGCTTTCTTT	CASSAHGGRGSEAFF
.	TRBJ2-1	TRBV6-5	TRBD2	TGTGCCAGCAGTCTAGGGGCGGGAGCAGGCAATGAGCAGTTCTTC	CASSLGAGAGNEQFF
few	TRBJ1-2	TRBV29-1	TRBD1	TGCAGCGTTGCGGACAGGAATTTAATCTATGGCTACACCTTC	CSVADRNLIYGYTF
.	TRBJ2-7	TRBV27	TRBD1	TGTGCCAGCAGTCCACGGGACAGACTTAGCTCCTACGAGCAGTACTTC	CASSPRDRLSSYEQYF
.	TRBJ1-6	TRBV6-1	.	TGTGCCAGCAGTGAAGCGGCGACAGGCAATAATTCACCCCTCCACTTT	CASSEAATGNNSPLHF
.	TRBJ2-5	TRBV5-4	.	TGTGCCAGCAGCCCGGGAGAGACCCAGTACTTC	CASSPGETQYF
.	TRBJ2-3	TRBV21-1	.	TGTGCCAGCCGATGGGACAGAGCCAGCACAGATACGCAGTATTTT	CASRWDRASTDTQYF
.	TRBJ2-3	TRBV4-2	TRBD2	TGTGCCAGCAGCCAAGAACGGGGGGGCCCCACAGATACGCAGTATTTT	CASSQERGGPTDTQYF